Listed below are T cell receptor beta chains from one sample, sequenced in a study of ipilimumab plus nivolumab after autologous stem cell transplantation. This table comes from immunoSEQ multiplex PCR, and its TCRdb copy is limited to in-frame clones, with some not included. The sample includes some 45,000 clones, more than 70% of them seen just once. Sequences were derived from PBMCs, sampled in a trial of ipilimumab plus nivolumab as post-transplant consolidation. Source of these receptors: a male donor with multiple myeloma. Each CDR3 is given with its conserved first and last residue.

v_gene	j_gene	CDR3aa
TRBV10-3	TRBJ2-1	CAISEGQGWGQFF
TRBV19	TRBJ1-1	CASSTSWDGTEAFF
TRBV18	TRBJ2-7	CASSPGQDGGQYF
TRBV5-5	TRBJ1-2	CASSIQGTSGYTF
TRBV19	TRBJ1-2	CASSRQDRPNYGYTF
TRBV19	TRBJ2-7	CASSNPRDTAYEQYF
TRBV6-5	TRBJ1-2	CASTPLRRQSGYTF
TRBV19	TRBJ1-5	CASKRTVRSNQPQHF
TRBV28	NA	CASRGGQESSYEQYF
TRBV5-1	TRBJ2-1	CASSAWTANEQFF
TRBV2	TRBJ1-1	CASTGTGNTEAFF
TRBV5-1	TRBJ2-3	CASSPGTPRDTQYF
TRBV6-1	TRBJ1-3	CASSVATAKTIYF
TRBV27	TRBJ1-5	CASRRTGGSNQPQHF
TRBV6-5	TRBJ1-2	CASSHGQARGYTF
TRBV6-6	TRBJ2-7	CASSHGQGSYEQYF
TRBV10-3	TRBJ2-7	CAISEGSGGRRSYEQYF
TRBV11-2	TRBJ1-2	CASSPLQRGQGYGYTF
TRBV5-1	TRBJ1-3	CASSLNSLAGNTIYF
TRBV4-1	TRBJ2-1	CASSQDDSSYNEQFF
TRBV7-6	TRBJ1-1	CASSLARGDTEAFF
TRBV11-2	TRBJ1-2	CASSLDRRHSNYGYTF
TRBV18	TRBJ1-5	CASSPTTTGTEFSNQPQHF
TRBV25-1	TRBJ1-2	CASSGSRGRDGYTF
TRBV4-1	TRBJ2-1	CASSQDRQAYNEQFF
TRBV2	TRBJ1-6	CASRHSGGSNNSPLHF
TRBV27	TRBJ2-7	CASSPSDGAFSYEQYF
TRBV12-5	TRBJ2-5	CASGPGGPYKVQYF
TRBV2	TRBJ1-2	CAGGQGNTYGYTF
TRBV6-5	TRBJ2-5	CASGALTRTGETQYF
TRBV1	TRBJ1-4	CTSSQTDRSNRGNEKLFF
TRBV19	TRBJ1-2	CASKEGNLDYGYTF
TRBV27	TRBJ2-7	CASSPRDWEFGEQYF
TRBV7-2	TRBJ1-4	CASSGDPSGWSGLFF
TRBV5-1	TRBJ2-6	CASSPSGLNSGANVLTF
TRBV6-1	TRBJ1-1	CASVLVTEAFF
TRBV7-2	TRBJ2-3	CASSNRARTDTQYF
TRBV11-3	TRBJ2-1	CASSSDRGMYNEQFF
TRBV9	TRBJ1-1	CASSVGLKAEKMNTEAFF
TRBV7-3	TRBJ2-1	CASSFGIGGWNEQFF
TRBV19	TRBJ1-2	CASRTEEGESNYGYTF
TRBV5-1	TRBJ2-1	CASSVGGKQGADEQFF
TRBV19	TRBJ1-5	CASSGTGNENQPQHF
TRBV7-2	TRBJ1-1	CASSSDRYFGGEAFF
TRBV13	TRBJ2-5	CASSSPGLALTQYF
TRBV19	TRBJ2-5	CASSISGAQWETQYF
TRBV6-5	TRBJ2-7	CASSYLNRDSYEQYF
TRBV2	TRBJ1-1	CASSGSRMNTEAFF
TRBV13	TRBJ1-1	CASSLMYTEAFF
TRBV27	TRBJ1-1	CASSFAGARSEAFF
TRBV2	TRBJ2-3	CARGQGLTDTQYF
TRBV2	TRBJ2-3	CASSAIASTDTQYF
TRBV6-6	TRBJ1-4	CASSYSGRGREKLFF
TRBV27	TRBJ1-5	CASSLWARGAGQPQHF
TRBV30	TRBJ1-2	CAWNRDRAKGYTF
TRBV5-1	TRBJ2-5	CASSTTGTSRGEAQYF